This record looks at one T cell receptor beta chain sequence and its context. Its matching antigen is unknown. Trimming stripped 4 bases from V and 4 bases from J, with 16 bases between. This CDR3 has 15 amino acids. The germline V gene has CDR1 SGHRS and CDR2 YFSETQ. The entry originates in a study of T cell responses to AZD1222 COVID-19 vaccine. At the level of the study: Second-dose intervals of approximately 4 or approximately 12 weeks were pooled.

Profiling relied on immunoSEQ multiplex PCR, and the TCRdb table lists in-frame clones only, not all of them. The data contain around 99,000 clones, around 94% of them seen just once; the ten biggest clones take up 12%. Study-wide results and limits: Repertoires were obtained solely post-peak T cell response. White British ancestry dominated among donors, who included more females, and clonal diversity was possibly underestimated.

This TCR derives from an adult in good health. This rearrangement joins TRBV5-1 to TRBJ2-3; no clear D. The starting material was peripheral blood, obtained on day 0 of AZD1222 vaccination. The CDR3: CASSRGLQRPDTQYF. The CDR3 DNA follows: TGCGCCAGCAGCCGCGGTCTACAAAGACCAGATACGCAGTATTTT.